This entry concerns a single T cell receptor (beta chain). With 4 bases removed from V and 7 bases from J, the gap between germline ends came to 16 bases. The CDR3 sequence is 14 residues long. Germline CDR1 is LNHDA and CDR2 is SQIVND (reference sequence). Data came from immunoSEQ multiplex PCR; TCRdb stores just in-frame clones and leaves some out. The table has tens of thousands of clones, approximately 80% seen once. The data stem from a study of blood T cell repertoires in COVID-19. At the level of the study: The origin of the acute and convalescent COVID-19 samples was the United States, Italy and Spain. In each case, the material was cDNA or gDNA derived from T cells, B-cell-depleted T cells, or PBMCs.

The sequenced sample was peripheral blood. The chain is built from TRBV19 and TRBJ1-2; weak D call: TRBD1 (5 bases). This TCR was sampled from a man older than 75 with active or convalescent COVID-19. The CDR3 DNA reads TGTGCCAGTAGTACCCGTAGGGCAGGGCCTGGCTACACCTTC. Protein: CASSTRRAGPGYTF.